This TCR beta chain was recovered during a study of read filtering for tumor transcriptome and immune sequencing. Study context: R-ISS stage counts were eight or nine for I, 15 to 20 for II, 6 or 7 for III. Per sample, TCR-region reads ranged about 3.5 to 11 million by IR-seq, 85 to 1273 by RNA-seq.

This library used roughly 430 ng RNA and molecular barcoded adaptors spanning alpha/delta and beta/gamma chains. A single record per CDR3 protein comes from TCRdb applying MiXCR to the reads. The repertoire holds more than 100,000 distinct CDR3 sequences, with under 15% as singletons. CDR3 length equals 20 residues. Germline loops: CDR1 MNHEY, CDR2 SMNVEV (reference sequence). The ends lost 3 bases at V and 2 bases at J; junction bases unmatched: 17. This clonotype was detected ten times or more. This TCR was sampled from a donor aged 40 or over with multiple myeloma. The specimen was a population of CD138-negative cells sorted from bone marrow. J is TRBJ2-2 and V is TRBV27; 8 nucleotides align to TRBD2. The DNA of the CDR3 is TGTGCCAGCAGTTTGGGGGTACAGGGACAAGCGGGAGACAACACCGGGGAGCTGTTTTTT. Residues: CASSLGVQGQAGDNTGELFF.